The 2 T cell receptor beta chains given below trace back to one sample, sequenced in a study of T cells in Graves' hyperthyroidism and ophthalmopathy. Regions amplified from RNA transcripts were the TCR beta CDR3 regions. The TCR CDR3 first-round RT-PCR relied on the HTBI primer set. One entry per CDR3 protein, called by TCRdb with MiXCR from the multiplex PCR reads. The table includes 690,000 or so distinct CDR3 sequences, under 20% detected once. Sequencing was done on a sample of blood. These receptors were obtained from a woman in her fifties or sixties with Graves' hyperthyroidism that later progressed to Graves' ophthalmopathy.

This sequence joins TRBV10-2 and TRBJ1-4; possible D gene TRBD1, 5 bases. The V gene lost 6 bases and the J gene lost 4 bases, with 12 bases spanning the gap. Germline V gene lookup returns CDR1 WSHSY and CDR2 SAAADI. This CDR3 comprises 14 residues. The CDR3: CASSPWGNNEKLFF. CDR3 DNA: TGCGCCAGCAGCCCGTGGGGGAATAATGAAAAACTGTTTTTT.

This clonotype has at least ten counts. The chain uses TRBV18 and TRBJ2-1; 7 bases are shared with TRBD1. There are 15 residues in the CDR3. Germline CDR1 and CDR2: KGHSH and LQKENI. V gave up 2 bases and J gave up 0 bases; unmatched junction bases: 1. The CDR3 DNA sequence: TGTGCCAGCTCACCAGGGGACAGCTCCTACAATGAGCAGTTCTTC. Its protein product is CASSPGDSSYNEQFF.